Presented here are 20 T cell receptor beta chains from one specimen sequenced in a study of monozygotic twins with inflammatory bowel disease. After re-calling the 5' RACE reads, TCRdb lists one entry per CDR3 protein, DNA absent. Its table lists some 400,000 distinct CDR3 sequences. The sequenced sample was blood. Receptors originate from a human donor with ulcerative colitis or Crohn's disease, or a healthy co-twin of an affected twin (not recorded which).

The rearrangement links TRBV20-1 to TRBJ1-1. Germline V CDR1 and CDR2: DFQATT, SNEGSKA (reference sequence). The CDR3 sequence is 12 residues long. The chain's CDR3 is CSARGRTEEAFF.

The genes are TRBV27 and TRBJ2-2; TCRdb's D call, TRBD1, is unchecked because there is no DNA. This CDR3 is built from 13 residues. Germline loops: CDR1 MNHEY, CDR2 SMNVEV (reference sequence). CDR3 residues: CASSLDRGGELFF.

The rearrangement joins TRBV27 to TRBJ2-7; TCRdb's D gene call, TRBD1, goes unchecked for lack of DNA. The germline gives CDR1 MNHEY, CDR2 SMNVEV (reference sequence). The CDR3 sequence is 14 residues long. The CDR3 protein is CASSLRGESYEQYF.

This chain connects TRBV29-1 to TRBJ2-7; checking the TCRdb D call of TRBD1 is not possible without DNA. Per the germline V gene, CDR1 is SQVTM and CDR2 is ANQGSEA. The CDR3 spans 14 residues. CDR3: CSAATGTGGTEQYF.

The chain employs TRBV5-6 and TRBJ2-2; TCRdb selects TRBD1, and the lack of DNA leaves this call unchecked. From germline, CDR1 is SGHDT and CDR2 YYEEEE. This CDR3 has 13 residues. The CDR3 region is CASRTGRTGELFF. The variable domain in full, with the rest retrieved from reference TRBV5-6 and TRBJ2-2, is DAGVTQSPTHLIKTRGQQVTLRCSPKSGHDTVSWYQQALGQGPQFIFQYYEEEERQRGNFPDRFSGHQFPNYSSELNVNALLLGDSALYLCASRTGRTGELFFGEGSRLTVL.

This chain uses TRBV6-6 with TRBJ2-1; no DNA is available, so the TRBD1 call from TCRdb remains unchecked. This CDR3 comprises 14 residues. CDR1 is MNHNY, CDR2 SVGAGI, per germline (reference sequence). CDR3: CAGGVGSSYNEQFF.

V and J are TRBV5-1 and TRBJ2-5; TCRdb's D gene call, TRBD2, goes unchecked for lack of DNA. From germline, CDR1 is SGHRS and CDR2 YFSETQ. This CDR3 region has 15 residues. CDR3: CASSSSGRFQETQYF.

This sequence joins TRBV12-5 and TRBJ1-5. This CDR3 has 14 amino acids. CDR1 LGHNT and CDR2 FRNRAP come from the germline V gene. CDR3 amino acids: CASGLGVIGQPQHF.

This chain joins TRBV29-1 and TRBJ2-2; the TCRdb D gene call, TRBD1, has no DNA to confirm it. There are 14 residues in the CDR3. Germline V gene sequence: CDR1 SQVTM, CDR2 ANQGSEA. The CDR3: CSVEGAGQTGELFF.

The gene calls are TRBV7-2 and TRBJ2-1; with no DNA, the TCRdb D assignment of TRBD2 cannot be verified. Germline V CDR1 and CDR2: SGHTA, FQGNSA. CDR3 length equals 16 residues. CDR3 in amino acids: CASSLSAGGSYNEQFF. Variable domain in full (rest from reference TRBV7-2 and TRBJ2-1): GAGVSQSPSNKVTEKGKDVELRCDPISGHTALYWYRQSLGQGLEFLIYFQGNSAPDKSGLPSDRFSAERTGGSVSTLTIQRTQQEDSAVYLCASSLSAGGSYNEQFFGPGTRLTVL.

The chain carries TRBV6-5 and TRBJ1-2; the TRBD1 assignment by TCRdb is unverifiable without DNA. The CDR3 spans 13 residues. Germline V gene sequence: CDR1 MNHEY, CDR2 SVGAGI. CDR3 sequence: CASRNGGSYGYTF.

The rearrangement links TRBV20-1 to TRBJ1-1; the D call of TRBD1 rests on TCRdb alone, since no DNA is present to check it. CDR1 is DFQATT and CDR2 is SNEGSKA in the germline V gene (reference sequence). This CDR3 contains 12 residues. CDR3 region: CSANRGDTEAFF.

The CDR3 sequence is CSARDRLSGNTIYF. The chain couples TRBV20-1 to TRBJ1-3; absent DNA, TCRdb's TRBD1 call cannot be checked. This CDR3 has 14 amino acids. Germline V CDR1 and CDR2: DFQATT, SNEGSKA (reference sequence).

CDR3 loop: CASSPFVQATNEKLFF. The V call is TRBV7-8, the J call TRBJ1-4. The CDR3 has 16 residues. Germline V gives CDR1 SGHVS, CDR2 FQNEAQ. The entire variable domain, with the rest obtained from reference TRBV7-8 and TRBJ1-4, is as follows: GAGVSQSPRYKVAKRGQDVALRCDPISGHVSLFWYQQALGQGPEFLTYFQNEAQLDKSGLPSDRFFAERPEGSVSTLKIQRTQQEDSAVYLCASSPFVQATNEKLFFGSGTQLSVL.

The rearrangement links TRBV24-1 to TRBJ2-2. This CDR3 region has 15 residues. Germline assignment: CDR1 KGHDR and CDR2 SFDVKD. CDR3 in amino acids: CATSDATLNTGELFF.

The genes are TRBV12-3 or TRBV12-4 and TRBJ2-7; TCRdb gives TRBD2 as the D gene, but with no DNA this cannot be confirmed. The CDR3 is 13 amino acids. This CDR3 is CASSPDPRLEQYF.

This chain links TRBV5-1 with TRBJ2-2; the TRBD1 assignment by TCRdb is unverifiable without DNA. The CDR3 loop spans 15 amino acids. Germline lookup yields CDR1 SGHRS and CDR2 YFSETQ. This chain's CDR3 is CASSLSTRTNLELFF.

The J gene is TRBJ2-3, the V gene TRBV2; TCRdb's D call, TRBD2, is unchecked because there is no DNA. The CDR3 extends over 15 amino acids. The V gene's germline CDR1 is SNHLY and CDR2 FYNNEI. This CDR3 is CASKSGGAMVGTQYF.

The chain recombines TRBV10-3 with TRBJ2-3; TCRdb designates TRBD2, a call that cannot be tested without DNA. The germline V gene encodes CDR1 ENHRY and CDR2 SYGVKD. CDR3 length: 13 amino acids. CDR3 residues: CAIRGQATDTQYF.

The chain uses TRBV11-2 and TRBJ2-3. This CDR3 spans 11 amino acids. Germline CDR1 and CDR2: SGHAT and FQNNGV. CDR3: CASSVSDTQYF.